This passage covers 29 T cell receptor beta chains from one sample sequenced in a study of blood T cell repertoires in COVID-19. Sequencing used immunoSEQ multiplex PCR; TCRdb keeps in-frame clones, though not all of them. The sample includes 250,000 to 350,000 clones, about nine tenths of them seen just once. The specimen was peripheral blood. These receptor sequences come from a woman younger than 45 with COVID-19, enrolled during active disease.

The DNA for the CDR3 is TGTGCCAGCAGCCAAGATTGGGCTAGCCGGGGCACAGATACGCAGTATTTT. Amino acids: CASSQDWASRGTDTQYF. The genes are TRBV4-2 and TRBJ2-3; D is perhaps TRBD2 (5 bases). The CDR3 has 17 amino acids. Germline loops: CDR1 LGHNA, CDR2 YNFKEQ. The V end lost 0 bases, the J end lost 1 base, and 14 bases lay between the germline ends.

The gene calls are TRBV13 and TRBJ2-1; 12 positions agree with TRBD2. V lost 2 bases and J lost 8; bases outside the gene matches: 7. The germline gives CDR1 PRHDT, CDR2 FYEKMQ (reference sequence). The CDR3 length is 16 residues. CDR3 nucleotides: TGTGCCAGCAGCTTACTAGCGGGAGGGCCTGACGATGAGCAGTTCTTC. Protein: CASSLLAGGPDDEQFF.

The rearrangement links TRBV5-4 to TRBJ2-2; no reliable D call. The CDR3 is 15 amino acids. CDR1 is SGHNT, CDR2 YYREEE, per germline (reference sequence). V shed 4 bases and J shed 1 base, with 11 bases lying between them. The CDR3: CASSPDFLNTGELFF. CDR3 DNA sequence: TGTGCCAGCAGCCCTGACTTCCTGAACACCGGGGAGCTGTTTTTT.

The chain couples TRBV4-1 to TRBJ2-1, with 10 bases identical to TRBD2. V shed 4 bases, J shed 6 bases, and the junction held 3 bases outside the gene matches. This CDR3 is built from 14 residues. CDR1 MGHRA and CDR2 YSYEKL come from the germline V gene. CDR3 nucleotides: TGCGCCAGCAGCCCCGGACTAGCGGTCAATGAGCAGTTCTTC. Protein sequence: CASSPGLAVNEQFF.

This rearrangement joins TRBV2 to TRBJ1-1; weak D call: TRBD1 (5 bases). The CDR3 contains 16 residues. V gave up 0 bases and J gave up 5 bases, with 16 bases separating them. Per germline, CDR1 SNHLY and CDR2 FYNNEI. CDR3 in DNA: TGTGCCAGCAGTGAAGCTGGACACCCGAGAAGGACTGAAGCTTTCTTT. This encodes CASSEAGHPRRTEAFF.

This clone appeared a few times. The chain has TRBV29-1 and TRBJ1-1, with 8 nucleotides matching TRBD1. Per the germline V gene, CDR1 is SQVTM and CDR2 is ANQGSEA. The ends lost 4 bases at V and 5 bases at J; junction bases unmatched: 15. The CDR3 is 16 amino acids. The CDR3 bases are TGCAGCGTTGCCCCCCGATTACAGGGGGTGAGGACTGAAGCTTTCTTT. As protein: CSVAPRLQGVRTEAFF. Supplemented by reference TRBV29-1 and TRBJ1-1, the full variable domain reads SAVISQKPSRDICQRGTSLTIQCQVDSQVTMMFWYRQQPGQSLTLIATANQGSEATYESGFVIDKFPISRPNLTFSTLTVSNMSPEDSSIYLCSVAPRLQGVRTEAFFGQGTRLTVV.

J is TRBJ1-2 and V is TRBV3-1 (or the pseudogene TRBV3-2), with D perhaps TRBD1 (5 bases). Germline loops: CDR1 LGHDT, CDR2 YNNKEL (reference sequence). This CDR3 comprises 16 residues. The V end lost 3 bases, the J end lost 5 bases, and 19 bases lay between the germline ends. In DNA, the CDR3 is TGTGCCAGCAGCCAGGGGACTTTTCGTGACTCTTATGGCTACACCTTC. Translated, it gives CASSQGTFRDSYGYTF.

The chain employs TRBV5-6 and TRBJ1-4; 8 nucleotides line up with TRBD1. V dropped 2 bases and J dropped 4; count of bases not matched to a gene: 4. The CDR3 consists of 15 residues. In germline, CDR1 is SGHDT, CDR2 YYEEEE. CDR3 in DNA: TGTGCCAGCAGCTTACCGACAGGGGTTAATGAAAAACTGTTTTTT. It translates to CASSLPTGVNEKLFF.

This chain uses TRBV28 with TRBJ1-2; D perhaps matches TRBD1 (5 bases). The ends were cut back, 7 bases at V and 5 bases at J, with 26 bases in the middle. The CDR3 runs 17 residues. CDR1 is MDHEN and CDR2 is SYDVKM in the germline V gene. CDR3 coding DNA: TGTGCCAGCACCCCCGGTAAAGGGGAGGTGAACCTATATGGCTACACCTTC. Its protein is CASTPGKGEVNLYGYTF.

The CDR3: CASSPGTNGELFF. DNA of the CDR3: TGTGCCAGCAGCCCGGGGACAAACGGGGAGCTGTTTTTT. This chain connects TRBV7-3 to TRBJ2-2; maybe TRBD1 (6 bases). Trimming took off 5 bases at V and 7 bases at J, with 11 bases between the two ends. This CDR3 region has 13 residues. CDR1 SGHTA and CDR2 FQGTGA come from the germline V gene.

V usage is TRBV28 and J usage is TRBJ2-7, with D possibly matching TRBD1 (5 bases). The CDR3 sequence is 15 residues long. Trimming took off 6 bases at V and 0 bases at J, with 15 bases between the two ends. Germline V CDR1 and CDR2: MDHEN, SYDVKM. The CDR3 sequence is CASSGPTAYSYEQYF. CDR3 coding DNA: TGTGCCAGCAGCGGACCGACAGCTTACTCCTACGAGCAGTACTTC.

The V gene is TRBV3-1 (or the pseudogene TRBV3-2), the J gene TRBJ1-2; 8 nucleotides align to TRBD1. V gave up 4 bases and J gave up 7 bases; unmatched junction bases: 8. CDR3 length: 14 amino acids. Germline V lookup: CDR1 LGHDT, CDR2 YNNKEL (reference sequence). The CDR3 DNA is TGTGCCAGCAGCCGAGGACAGGGTATTAGTGGCTACACCTTC. Translated, it gives CASSRGQGISGYTF.

CDR3 protein: CASSESIFRGPNTGELFF. For the CDR3, the DNA is TGCGCCAGCAGTGAGTCCATTTTCAGGGGGCCAAACACCGGGGAGCTGTTTTTT. The chain employs TRBV10-1 and TRBJ2-2; 8 nucleotides agree with TRBD1. This CDR3 comprises 18 residues. CDR1 is WNHNN and CDR2 is SYGVQD in the germline V gene (reference sequence). V lost 0 bases, J lost 2 bases, and 8 bases stayed unmatched.

This clone was counted only a few times. The chain employs TRBV5-1 and TRBJ2-7; the D gene is possibly TRBD1 (5 bases). This CDR3 is 11 amino acids long. CDR1 is SGHRS, CDR2 YFSETQ, per germline. Trimming stripped 4 bases from V and 7 bases from J, with 9 bases between. CDR3 loop: CASSKGPEQYF. CDR3 DNA sequence: TGCGCCAGCAGCAAGGGGCCAGAGCAGTACTTC.

V gene TRBV19 combines with J gene TRBJ1-6; no reliable D call. The germline CDR1 and CDR2 sequences are LNHDA and SQIVND (reference sequence). Trimming removed 5 bases from V and 7 bases from J, with 12 bases in between. This CDR3 has 14 amino acids. CDR3 in amino acids: CASSFPGRNSPLHF. CDR3 coding DNA: TGTGCCAGTAGTTTTCCAGGTCGGAATTCACCCCTCCACTTT.

V usage is TRBV24-1 and J usage is TRBJ1-2, with D possibly TRBD1 on 6 matching bases. The CDR3 covers 14 residues. Trimming removed 6 bases at V and 2 bases at J, with 12 bases between. The germline gives CDR1 KGHDR, CDR2 SFDVKD. CDR3 region: CATSPDRMNYGYTF. The DNA of the CDR3 is TGTGCCACCAGTCCGGACAGAATGAACTATGGCTACACCTTC.

The chain recombines TRBV11-3 with TRBJ1-1; D is ambiguous. Trimming shortened V by 5 bases and J by 2 bases, and 6 bases separated the two germline ends. Germline CDR1 is SGHNT and CDR2 is YENEEA. There are 12 residues in the CDR3. The CDR3 loop reads CASSRLNTEAFF. The CDR3 DNA follows: TGTGCCAGCAGCCGGTTAAACACTGAAGCTTTCTTT.

The CDR3 loop reads CASSEARTDYGYTF. The CDR3 DNA is TGTGCCAGCAGTGAAGCGCGGACAGACTATGGCTACACCTTC. J is TRBJ1-2 and V is TRBV6-1, with D tentatively TRBD1 (6 bases). The CDR3 runs to 14 residues. Trimming took off 0 bases at V and 3 bases at J, with 8 bases between the two ends. CDR1 is MNHNS and CDR2 is SASEGT in the germline V gene.

The chain recombines TRBV6-5 with TRBJ1-6; a weak D match, TRBD1 (6 bases). The germline gives CDR1 MNHEY, CDR2 SVGAGI. This CDR3 contains 15 residues. V was cut by 6 bases and J by 6 bases, with 15 bases left in between. This CDR3 is CASRPGQILNSPLHF. The CDR3 nucleotides read TGTGCCAGCAGACCAGGACAGATTCTTAATTCACCCCTCCACTTT.

The V call is TRBV6-2 or TRBV6-3, the J call TRBJ2-3; weak D call: TRBD1 (6 bases). The CDR3 length is 12 residues. Trimming left V 0 bases short and J 10 bases short, with 8 bases between. Germline V gene sequence: CDR1 MNHEY, CDR2 SVGEGT. The CDR3 coding sequence is TGTGCCAGCAGTTACTCTGGGACACCGCAGTATTTT. It is translated as CASSYSGTPQYF.

The CDR3 is CASSRSPYGRANTDTQYF. Written as DNA, the CDR3 is TGCGCCAGCAGCCGAAGCCCATACGGGAGGGCTAACACAGATACGCAGTATTTT. The chain uses TRBV4-3 and TRBJ2-3; 8 bases agree with TRBD2. V lost 4 bases to trimming and J lost 2 bases; unmatched junction nucleotides: 14. This CDR3 spans 18 amino acids. The V gene's germline CDR1 is LGHNA and CDR2 YSLEER.

The chain has TRBV5-5 and TRBJ1-6; D gene ambiguous. CDR3 size: 15 residues. CDR1 is SGHKS, CDR2 YYEKEE, per germline (reference sequence). Trimming took 0 bases from V and 0 from J, leaving 4 bases between them. The DNA of the CDR3 is TGTGCCAGCAGCTTGGGGAGCTCCTATAATTCACCCCTCCACTTT. Encoded protein: CASSLGSSYNSPLHF.

This clone was found once. The sample contains more than one DNA sequence encoding this CDR3. V usage is TRBV27 and J usage is TRBJ2-7; D perhaps matches TRBD1 (6 bases). With 3 bases removed from V and 4 bases from J, the gap between germline ends came to 7 bases. Germline CDR1 MNHEY, CDR2 SMNVEV (reference sequence). This CDR3 is built from 12 residues. The CDR3 sequence: CASSFRGYEQYF. The CDR3 DNA reads TGTGCCAGCAGTTTCAGGGGTTACGAGCAGTACTTC.

V is TRBV4-2 and J is TRBJ2-3; D possibly corresponds to TRBD2 (5 bases). CDR1 and CDR2 (germline): LGHNA, YNFKEQ. The CDR3 is made up of 13 amino acids. Deletions cut 4 bases from V and 6 bases from J, with 11 bases between. The CDR3 loop reads CASSLELVDTQYF. The CDR3 coding sequence is TGTGCCAGCAGCCTAGAACTAGTCGATACGCAGTATTTT.

This chain uses TRBV10-3 with TRBJ2-1; no clear D. Germline values: CDR1 ENHRY, CDR2 SYGVKD. The CDR3 is 11 residues long. V lost 7 bases, J lost 7 bases, and 8 bases lay in between. The CDR3 DNA sequence: TGTGCCATCATGCAGGTAAATGAGCAGTTCTTC. Translated: CAIMQVNEQFF.

V and J are TRBV30 and TRBJ2-2; maybe TRBD1 (5 bases). V was trimmed by 2 bases and J by 1 base, leaving 5 bases between them. The germline CDR1 and CDR2 sequences are GTSNPN and SVGIG (reference sequence). The CDR3 has 13 residues. This CDR3 is CAWSQGNTGELFF. The CDR3, as DNA: TGTGCCTGGAGTCAGGGGAACACCGGGGAGCTGTTTTTT. The full variable domain, rest sourced from reference TRBV30 and TRBJ2-2, is SQTIHQWPATLVQPVGSPLSLECTVEGTSNPNLYWYRQAAGRGLQLLFYSVGIGQISSEVPQNLSASRPQDRQFILSSKKLLLSDSGFYLCAWSQGNTGELFFGEGSRLTVL.

This chain connects TRBV2 to TRBJ1-2; 8 bases line up with TRBD1. This CDR3 has 17 residues. Germline trimming cut 6 bases from V and 7 bases from J; bases unmatched to any gene: 19. CDR1 SNHLY and CDR2 FYNNEI come from the germline V gene. The CDR3 nucleotides are TGTGCCAGCAGCACCCCCCGCAGGACAGGGAAGGATGGTGGCTACACCTTC. The encoded protein is CASSTPRRTGKDGGYTF.

The CDR3 DNA sequence: TGTGCCAGCTCACCGACAGTCTCTGGAAACACCATATATTTT. Translating gives CASSPTVSGNTIYF. The chain is built from TRBV18 and TRBJ1-3, with a tentative D call TRBD1 (5 bases). There are 14 residues in the CDR3. V lost 3 bases to trimming and J lost 0 bases, with 6 bases between them. In germline, CDR1 is KGHSH, CDR2 LQKENI.

There are a few counts of this clone. The sample holds other DNA sequences that translate to the same CDR3. This sequence joins TRBV5-1 and TRBJ2-5, with no clear D. CDR1 and CDR2 from the germline V gene are SGHRS and YFSETQ. Trimming took off 1 base at V and 4 bases at J, with 11 bases between the two ends. This CDR3 has 14 residues. DNA of the CDR3: TGCGCCAGCAGCTTGCGTGACGGCGGAGAGACCCAGTACTTC. Translated: CASSLRDGGETQYF.